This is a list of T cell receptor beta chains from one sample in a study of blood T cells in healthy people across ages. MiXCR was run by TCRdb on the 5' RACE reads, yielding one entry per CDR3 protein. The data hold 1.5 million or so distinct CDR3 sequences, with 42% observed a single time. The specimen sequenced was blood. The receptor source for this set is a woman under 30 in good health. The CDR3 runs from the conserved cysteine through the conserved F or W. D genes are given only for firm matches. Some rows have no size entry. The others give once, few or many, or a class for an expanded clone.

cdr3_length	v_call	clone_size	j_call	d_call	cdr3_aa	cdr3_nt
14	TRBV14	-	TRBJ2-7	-	CASSQLGLTYEQYF	TGTGCCAGCAGCCAATTGGGGTTAACCTACGAGCAGTACTTC
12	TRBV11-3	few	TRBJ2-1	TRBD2	CASSLGGTEQFF	TGTGCCAGCAGCTTGGGAGGGACTGAGCAGTTCTTC
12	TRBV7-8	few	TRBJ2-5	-	CASSRFKETQYF	TGTGCCAGCAGCCGATTCAAAGAGACCCAGTACTTC
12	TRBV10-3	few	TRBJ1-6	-	CAISEPNSPLHF	TGTGCCATCAGTGAGCCTAATTCACCCCTCCACTTT
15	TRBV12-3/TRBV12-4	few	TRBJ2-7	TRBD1	CASSLGRAGGDEQYF	TGTGCCAGCAGTTTAGGGCGAGCAGGGGGCGACGAGCAGTACTTC
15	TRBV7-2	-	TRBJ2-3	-	CASSLVRTPPDTQYF	TGTGCCAGCAGCCTTGTGAGGACTCCTCCAGATACGCAGTATTTT
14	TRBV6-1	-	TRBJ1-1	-	CASSEEPGPRVSFF	TGTGCCAGCAGTGAAGAGCCGGGACCCAGAGTATCTTTCTTT
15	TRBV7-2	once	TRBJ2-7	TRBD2	CTSSLTSDRYYEQYF	TGTACCAGCAGCTTAACTAGCGACCGATACTACGAGCAGTACTTC
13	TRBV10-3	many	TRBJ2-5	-	CAISGDLQETQYF	TGTGCCATCAGCGGGGACCTCCAAGAGACCCAGTACTTC
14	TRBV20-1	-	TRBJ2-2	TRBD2	CSACFGGVSGELFF	TGCAGTGCCTGTTTCGGGGGGGTTTCCGGGGAGCTGTTTTTT
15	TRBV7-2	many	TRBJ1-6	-	CASSSRDGYNSPLHF	TGTGCCAGCAGCTCCCGGGACGGATATAATTCACCCCTCCACTTT
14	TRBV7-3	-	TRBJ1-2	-	CASSSSGGSRGYTF	TGTGCCAGCAGCTCCTCTGGCGGTTCCCGTGGCTACACCTTC
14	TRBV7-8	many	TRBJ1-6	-	CASSPQGGNSPLHF	TGTGCCAGCAGCCCCCAAGGGGGTAATTCACCCCTCCACTTT
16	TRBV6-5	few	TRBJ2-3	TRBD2	CASRPGTSGSSDTQYF	TGTGCCAGCAGACCTGGGACTAGCGGGAGCTCAGATACGCAGTATTTT
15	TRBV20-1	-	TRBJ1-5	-	CSAKSRTYSNQPQHF	TGCAGTGCCAAAAGCAGGACCTATAGCAATCAGCCCCAGCATTTT
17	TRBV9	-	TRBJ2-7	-	CASSPRPGRPSYNEQYF	TGTGCCAGCAGCCCCAGACCGGGGCGCCCCTCCTACAATGAGCAGTACTTC
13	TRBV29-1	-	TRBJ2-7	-	CSVGARQGLEQYF	TGCAGCGTTGGAGCCCGTCAGGGGCTTGAGCAGTACTTC
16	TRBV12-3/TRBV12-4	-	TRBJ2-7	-	CASSPRGRLHRNEQYF	TGTGCCAGCAGTCCGAGGGGCAGGTTGCATCGCAATGAGCAGTACTTC
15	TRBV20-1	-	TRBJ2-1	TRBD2	CSATLAGRSYNEQFF	TGCAGTGCTACCCTAGCGGGGCGCTCCTACAATGAGCAGTTCTTC
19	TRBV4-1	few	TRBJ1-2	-	CASSLLPKQGKAANYGYTF	TGCGCCAGCAGCCTCCTCCCTAAACAGGGAAAAGCGGCTAACTATGGCTACACCTTC
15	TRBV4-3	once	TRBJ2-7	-	CASSQDMGQGLAVYF	TGCGCCAGCAGCCAAGATATGGGTCAGGGTTTAGCAGTGTACTTC
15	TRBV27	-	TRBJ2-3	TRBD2	CASSSLAGRYKTQYF	TGTGCCAGCAGTTCATTAGCGGGGCGCTACAAGACGCAGTATTTT
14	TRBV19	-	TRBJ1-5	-	CASSIRDGNQPQHF	TGTGCCAGTAGTATCAGGGACGGCAATCAGCCCCAGCATTTT
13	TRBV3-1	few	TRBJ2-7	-	CASSQVSLSEQYF	TGTGCCAGCAGCCAAGTCAGCCTCTCCGAGCAGTACTTC
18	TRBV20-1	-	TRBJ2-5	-	CSASKGTGITLYQETQYF	TGCAGTGCTAGCAAAGGAACAGGGATTACCCTGTACCAAGAGACCCAGTACTTC
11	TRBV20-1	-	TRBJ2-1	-	CSASKGNEQFF	TGCAGTGCGTCAAAAGGGAATGAGCAGTTCTTC
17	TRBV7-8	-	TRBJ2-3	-	CASSLGRLTGSTDTQYF	TGTGCCAGCAGCTTAGGGAGACTTACAGGTTCCACAGATACGCAGTATTTT
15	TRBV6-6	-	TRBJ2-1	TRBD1	CASSYAQGANIEQFF	TGTGCCAGCAGTTACGCTCAGGGGGCCAACATTGAGCAGTTCTTC
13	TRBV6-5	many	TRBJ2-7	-	CASRGTASYEQYF	TGTGCCAGCAGGGGGACCGCCTCCTACGAGCAGTACTTC
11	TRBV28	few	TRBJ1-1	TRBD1	CASSSGQGTFF	TGTGCCAGCAGTTCGGGACAGGGCACTTTCTTT
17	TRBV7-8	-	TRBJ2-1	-	CASSLCPTRYVACEQFF	TGTGCCAGCAGCTTATGTCCGACTAGGTATGTGGCTTGTGAGCAGTTCTTC
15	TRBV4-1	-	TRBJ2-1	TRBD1	CASSHRWTGNNEQFF	TGCGCCAGCAGCCACCGATGGACAGGAAACAATGAGCAGTTCTTC
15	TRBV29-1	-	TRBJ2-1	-	CSVGGAGSSYNEQFF	TGCAGCGTTGGAGGGGCAGGGAGCTCCTACAATGAGCAGTTCTTC
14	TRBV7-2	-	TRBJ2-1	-	CASSPDIGYNEQFF	TGTGCCAGCAGCCCTGACATCGGGTACAATGAGCAGTTCTTC
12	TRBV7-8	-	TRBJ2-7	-	CASSLLTEEQYF	TGTGCCAGCAGCTTACTAACAGAAGAGCAGTACTTC
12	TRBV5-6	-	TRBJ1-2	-	CASSFISDGYTF	TGTGCCAGCAGCTTTATTTCGGATGGCTACACCTTC
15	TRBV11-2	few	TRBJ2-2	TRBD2	CASSPWREVTGELFF	TGTGCCAGCAGCCCATGGCGGGAGGTAACCGGGGAGCTGTTTTTT
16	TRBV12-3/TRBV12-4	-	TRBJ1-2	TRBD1	CASSPGTGVPTYGYTF	TGTGCCAGCAGTCCTGGGACAGGGGTGCCCACCTATGGCTACACCTTC
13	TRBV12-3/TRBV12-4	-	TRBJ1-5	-	CASSLGPDRYQHF	TGTGCCAGCAGTTTAGGGCCCGACAGGTACCAGCATTTT
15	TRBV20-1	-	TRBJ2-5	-	CSAREALFTPETQYF	TGCAGTGCTAGAGAAGCACTATTCACACCGGAGACCCAGTACTTC
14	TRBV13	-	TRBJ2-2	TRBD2	CASSDGTSFGELFF	TGTGCCAGCAGCGATGGGACTAGCTTCGGGGAGCTGTTTTTT
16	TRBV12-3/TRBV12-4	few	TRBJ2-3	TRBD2	CASKAVVAGSTDTQYF	TGTGCCAGCAAAGCCGTGGTAGCGGGGAGCACAGATACGCAGTATTTT
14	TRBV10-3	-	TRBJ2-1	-	CAISESTRWDEQFF	TGTGCCATCAGTGAGTCTACCAGATGGGATGAGCAGTTCTTC
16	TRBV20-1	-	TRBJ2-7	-	CSASPTIVFFSYEQYF	TGCAGTGCTAGCCCCACGATAGTCTTTTTCTCCTACGAGCAGTACTTC
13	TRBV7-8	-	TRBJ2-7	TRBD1	CASSDDRVEEQYF	TGTGCCAGCAGCGATGACAGGGTTGAAGAGCAGTACTTC
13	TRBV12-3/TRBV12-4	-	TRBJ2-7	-	CASSSRAHHEQYF	TGTGCCAGCAGCTCCCGGGCACACCACGAGCAGTACTTC
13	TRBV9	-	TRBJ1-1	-	CASSALKNTEAFF	TGTGCCAGCAGCGCGCTTAAAAACACTGAAGCTTTCTTT
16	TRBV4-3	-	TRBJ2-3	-	CASSQEWTRFTDTQYF	TGCGCCAGCAGCCAAGAGTGGACACGATTCACAGATACGCAGTATTTT
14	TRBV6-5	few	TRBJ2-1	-	CASVSILKSETQFF	TGTGCCAGCGTATCTATCCTCAAATCAGAGACCCAGTTCTTC
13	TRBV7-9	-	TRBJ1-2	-	CASSLDSALGYTF	TGTGCCAGCAGCTTAGACAGCGCGCTTGGCTACACCTTC
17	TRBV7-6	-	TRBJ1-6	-	CASSLEAPGEFHSPLHF	TGTGCCAGCAGCTTAGAAGCCCCTGGCGAATTTCATTCACCCCTCCACTTT
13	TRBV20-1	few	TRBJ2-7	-	CSARDSQSYEQYF	TGCAGTGCTAGAGATAGCCAGTCCTACGAGCAGTACTTC
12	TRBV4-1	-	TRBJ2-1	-	CASSHIRDEQFF	TGCGCCAGCAGCCACATACGGGATGAGCAGTTCTTC
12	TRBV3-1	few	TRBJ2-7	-	CASSQTSNEQYF	TGTGCCAGCAGCCAGACTTCCAACGAGCAGTACTTC